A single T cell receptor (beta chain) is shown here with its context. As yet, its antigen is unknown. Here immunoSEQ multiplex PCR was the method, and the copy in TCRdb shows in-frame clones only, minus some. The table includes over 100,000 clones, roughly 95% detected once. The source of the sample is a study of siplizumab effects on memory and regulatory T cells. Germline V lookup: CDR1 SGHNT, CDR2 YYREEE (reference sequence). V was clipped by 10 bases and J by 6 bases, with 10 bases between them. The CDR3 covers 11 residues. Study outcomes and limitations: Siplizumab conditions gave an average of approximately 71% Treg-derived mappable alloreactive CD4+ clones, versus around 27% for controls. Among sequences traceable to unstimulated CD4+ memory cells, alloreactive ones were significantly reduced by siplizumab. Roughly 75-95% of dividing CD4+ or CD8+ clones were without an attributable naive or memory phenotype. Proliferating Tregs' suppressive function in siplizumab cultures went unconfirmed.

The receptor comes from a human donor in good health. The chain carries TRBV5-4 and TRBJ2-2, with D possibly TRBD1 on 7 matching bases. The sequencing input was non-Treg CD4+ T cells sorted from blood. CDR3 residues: CAGGGAGELFF. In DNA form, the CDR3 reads TGTGCCGGAGGGGGCGCCGGGGAGCTGTTTTTT.